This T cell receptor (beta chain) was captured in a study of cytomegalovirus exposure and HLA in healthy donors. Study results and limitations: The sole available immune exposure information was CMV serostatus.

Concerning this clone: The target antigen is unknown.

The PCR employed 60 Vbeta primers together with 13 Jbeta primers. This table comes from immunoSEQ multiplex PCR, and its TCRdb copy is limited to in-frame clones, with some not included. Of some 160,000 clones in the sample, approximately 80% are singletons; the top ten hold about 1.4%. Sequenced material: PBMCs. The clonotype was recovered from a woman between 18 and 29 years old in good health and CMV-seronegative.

CDR3 in DNA: TGCAGTGCTAGACGGGCAGATACGCAGTATTTT. The encoded protein is CSARRADTQYF. V usage is TRBV20-1 and J usage is TRBJ2-3; no firm D call. In germline, CDR1 is DFQATT, CDR2 SNEGSKA (reference sequence). The CDR3 has 11 amino acids. Trimming left V 2 bases short and J 4 bases short, with 4 bases between.